A single sample is the source of the 19 T cell receptor beta chains below, sequenced in a study of T-cell reconstitution after alpha-beta-depleted transplantation in children. Unique molecular identifiers tagged the TCRbeta library. TCRdb fed the PCR reads into MiXCR, producing one record per CDR3 protein. The sample includes roughly 500,000 distinct CDR3 sequences, 32% of them seen just once. The material was PBMCs from the stem cell graft donor, obtained from the stem cell graft. These receptors were obtained from a human donor who donated a stem cell graft to a child with aplastic anemia.

This chain joins TRBV7-9 and TRBJ2-5; 8 bases are a match to TRBD1. V gave up 4 bases and J gave up 2 bases; unmatched junction bases: 9. The CDR3 length is 16 residues. Germline values: CDR1 SEHNR, CDR2 FQNEAQ (reference sequence). The CDR3 bases are TGTGCCAGCAGCTCTAGGACAGGGATCTCACAAGAGACCCAGTACTTC. Residues: CASSSRTGISQETQYF.

This sequence joins TRBV27 and TRBJ2-1; 9 bases agree with TRBD2. The CDR3 is made up of 17 amino acids. Germline V lookup: CDR1 MNHEY, CDR2 SMNVEV (reference sequence). V was clipped by 6 bases and J by 3 bases; unmatched bases: 12. The CDR3, as DNA: TGTGCCAGCAGCTCCCTCTCGTCTAGCGGGAACTACAATGAGCAGTTCTTC. It specifies CASSSLSSSGNYNEQFF.

This clonotype turned up a few times. The chain couples TRBV7-9 to TRBJ2-2; D remains ambiguous. Trimming shortened V by 6 bases and J by 5 bases, and 10 bases separated the two germline ends. Per the germline V gene, CDR1 is SEHNR and CDR2 is FQNEAQ (reference sequence). The CDR3 has 13 residues. The CDR3 nucleotides are TGTGCCAGCAGTCCCAGTCTTACCGGGGAGCTGTTTTTT. Its translation: CASSPSLTGELFF.

This clonotype turned up a few times. The chain combines TRBV6-2 or TRBV6-3 with TRBJ2-7, with TRBD1 identical over 10 bases. J lost 3 bases, V lost 6 bases, and 5 bases had no gene match. CDR1 is MNHEY, CDR2 SVGEGT, per germline. There are 14 residues in the CDR3. The CDR3 sequence is CASRQDRGLYEQYV. In DNA, the CDR3 is TGTGCCAGCAGACAAGACAGGGGGCTCTACGAGCAGTACGTC.

Only one count was recorded for this clonotype. The chain is built from TRBV12-5 and TRBJ2-1, with 11 bases matching TRBD2. This CDR3 is 14 amino acids long. CDR1 LGHNT and CDR2 FRNRAP come from the germline V gene. Trimming cost V 6 bases and J 5 bases; bases outside gene matches: 3. CDR3 nucleotides: TGTGCTAGTGGGGGGACTAGCGGAAACAATGAGCAGTTCTTC. Its protein is CASGGTSGNNEQFF.

The J gene is TRBJ1-5, the V gene TRBV7-2, with D unclear. V shed 1 base and J shed 10 bases, with 8 bases lying between them. The CDR3 sequence is 12 residues long. Germline CDR1 reads SGHTA; CDR2 reads FQGNSA. Written as DNA, the CDR3 is TGTGCCAGCAGCTTAGACGGGGAACCCCAGCATTTT. Translation: CASSLDGEPQHF.

This clonotype came up a few times. The chain couples TRBV11-2 to TRBJ1-2; D may be TRBD1 (5 bases). Looked up from germline, CDR1 is SGHAT and CDR2 is FQNNGV. The CDR3 is 13 residues long. V was clipped by 5 bases and J by 4 bases, with 11 bases between them. CDR3 residues: CASSPAGGYGYTF. CDR3 DNA sequence: TGTGCCAGCAGCCCGGCGGGGGGCTATGGCTACACCTTC.

The chain links TRBV2 to TRBJ2-5; 11 bases fit TRBD2. The CDR3 is 13 residues long. The germline CDR1 and CDR2 sequences are SNHLY and FYNNEI. With V trimmed by 8 bases and J by 2 bases, 1 base remained unmatched. The CDR3 region is CASRLAGQETQYF. DNA of the CDR3: TGTGCCAGCCGACTAGCGGGACAAGAGACCCAGTACTTC. The full variable domain, rest sourced from reference TRBV2 and TRBJ2-5, is EPEVTQTPSHQVTQMGQEVILRCVPISNHLYFYWYRQILGQKVEFLVSFYNNEISEKSEIFDDQFSVERPDGSNFTLKIRSTKLEDSAMYFCASRLAGQETQYFGPGTRLLVL.

The chain combines TRBV6-2 or TRBV6-3 with TRBJ2-3; 8 nucleotides agree with TRBD2. Germline V gene sequence: CDR1 MNHEY, CDR2 SVGEGT. Unmatched junction bases numbered 6, after V lost 5 bases and J lost 2 bases. CDR3 size: 15 residues. The CDR3 reads CASSRAGVNTDTQYF. CDR3 sequence (DNA): TGTGCCAGCAGTCGAGCGGGAGTGAACACAGATACGCAGTATTTT.

V gene TRBV5-1 combines with J gene TRBJ2-3, with 9 bases aligning to TRBD1. The CDR3 covers 16 residues. Germline CDR1 SGHRS, CDR2 YFSETQ. J gave up 2 bases and V 5 bases, and 9 bases lay outside the gene matches. Here the CDR3 DNA reads TGCGCCAGCAGACGGACCGGGACAGGGTCCACAGATACGCAGTATTTT. Its translation: CASRRTGTGSTDTQYF.

This chain links TRBV6-2 or TRBV6-3 with TRBJ2-1; 7 bases match TRBD2. The CDR3 totals 14 residues. Looked up from germline, CDR1 is MNHEY and CDR2 is SVGEGT. V trimming: 4 bases; J trimming: 7 bases; junction bases outside the gene matches: 7. CDR3 coding DNA: TGTGCCAGCAGTTCCCGACTAGCAGTGAATGAGCAGTTCTTC. Translated, it gives CASSSRLAVNEQFF.

There are a few counts of this clonotype. The chain uses TRBV7-9 and TRBJ1-1, with 9 bases identical to TRBD1. The CDR3 is 14 amino acids. The trim removed 5 bases at V and 5 bases at J, leaving 6 bases unmatched. The germline V gene has CDR1 SEHNR and CDR2 FQNEAQ (reference sequence). As DNA, the CDR3 is TGTGCCAGCAGCCAGAGACAGGGGGTAACTGAAGCTTTCTTT. Protein product: CASSQRQGVTEAFF.

The V call is TRBV6-1, the J call TRBJ2-1; D unresolved. This CDR3 spans 19 amino acids. The germline V and J ends were trimmed by 5 bases and 8 bases, with 31 bases remaining between them. From germline, CDR1 is MNHNS and CDR2 SASEGT. The CDR3 DNA sequence: TGTGCCAGCAGTCGCACGCCCTACCGGGCCTCTTCCGTTCGGGATGAGCAGTTCTTC. It codes for CASSRTPYRASSVRDEQFF.

V gene TRBV4-1 combines with J gene TRBJ2-7; D call uncertain. CDR3 length: 10 residues. V lost 4 bases and J lost 4, with 2 bases in between. Germline V CDR1 and CDR2: MGHRA, YSYEKL. CDR3 region: CASSRYEQYV. For the CDR3, the DNA is TGCGCCAGCAGCCGTTACGAGCAGTACGTC.

This clonotype was observed a handful of times. CDR3 sequence: CSAREVGHYEQYV. In DNA form, the CDR3 reads TGCAGTGCTAGAGAGGTAGGACACTACGAGCAGTACGTC. This chain connects TRBV20-1 to TRBJ2-7; D is perhaps TRBD1 (5 bases). Germline loops: CDR1 DFQATT, CDR2 SNEGSKA (reference sequence). This CDR3 is 13 amino acids long. With 0 bases removed from V and 3 bases from J, the gap between germline ends came to 9 bases.

This clonotype showed up just a few times. The chain recombines TRBV29-1 with TRBJ2-5; 7 nucleotides agree with TRBD1. Germline V gene sequence: CDR1 SQVTM, CDR2 ANQGSEA. V was clipped by 6 bases and J by 2 bases; unmatched bases: 12. This CDR3 has 15 residues. CDR3 protein: CSVVLINRGQETQYF. The CDR3 nucleotides read TGCAGCGTCGTACTTATCAACAGGGGTCAAGAGACCCAGTACTTC.

V usage is TRBV2 and J usage is TRBJ2-3; TRBD2 matches 11 bases. The J segment lost 0 bases and the V segment lost 3 bases, leaving 5 bases of the junction unmatched. The CDR3 sequence is 17 residues long. Germline CDR1 and CDR2: SNHLY and FYNNEI. DNA of the CDR3: TGTGCCAGCAGTGATCAGACTAGCGGGGCTAGCACAGATACGCAGTATTTT. This encodes CASSDQTSGASTDTQYF.

This clonotype was detected a few times. The gene calls are TRBV6-5 and TRBJ1-2, with 8 bases identical to TRBD1. CDR1 is MNHEY, CDR2 SVGAGI, per germline. Trimming at V came to 5 bases and at J to 8 bases, leaving 4 bases not matched to a gene. The CDR3 has 12 amino acids. The CDR3 region is CASSRQGNGYTF. The CDR3 region has the DNA TGTGCCAGCAGTAGACAGGGGAACGGCTACACCTTC.

In this sample, this clonotype turned up a few times. The genes are TRBV4-2 and TRBJ2-2, with 7 nucleotides matching TRBD2. V trimming: 0 bases; J trimming: 8 bases; junction bases outside the gene matches: 9. From germline, CDR1 is LGHNA and CDR2 YNFKEQ. There are 16 residues in the CDR3. DNA for the CDR3: TGTGCCAGCAGCCAAGATAGGGAGCGGCGGGGGGGGGAGCTGTTTTTT. It specifies CASSQDRERRGGELFF.